Listed below are T cell receptor beta chains from one sample, sequenced in a study of cytomegalovirus exposure and HLA in healthy donors. Sequencing was performed with immunoSEQ multiplex PCR; in TCRdb, only in-frame clones are kept and a portion is missing. Here the sample spans around 190,000 clones, 85% being singletons. The sequenced material came from PBMCs. Receptors were obtained from a man aged 18 to 30 in good health and CMV-seropositive. Both conserved end residues are part of each CDR3. Each record gives: J gene, V gene, clone size, D gene, CDR3 protein, CDR3 DNA. D genes are given only for firm matches. Clone size is stated in some rows and not others, as once, few, many or a class when expanded.

j_call: TRBJ1-5; v_call: TRBV28; clone_size: .; d_call: TRBD1; cdr3_aa: CASSRPGTGFQSLAQHF; cdr3_nt: TGTGCCAGCAGTCGGCCCGGGACAGGGTTTCAATCGCTAGCCCAGCATTTT
j_call: TRBJ2-1; v_call: TRBV6-1; clone_size: .; d_call: TRBD2; cdr3_aa: CASRLAGDLNEQFF; cdr3_nt: TGTGCCAGCCGACTAGCGGGAGATCTCAATGAGCAGTTCTTC
j_call: TRBJ2-7; v_call: TRBV5-6; clone_size: .; d_call: .; cdr3_aa: CASSLGAGPREQYF; cdr3_nt: TGTGCCAGCAGCTTGGGGGCGGGACCGCGGGAGCAGTACTTC
j_call: TRBJ2-7; v_call: TRBV27; clone_size: .; d_call: .; cdr3_aa: CASSEFGGEQYF; cdr3_nt: TGTGCCAGCAGTGAGTTCGGGGGTGAGCAGTACTTC
j_call: TRBJ1-2; v_call: TRBV11-2; clone_size: .; d_call: .; cdr3_aa: CASSLTGTTIYGYTF; cdr3_nt: TGTGCCAGCAGCTTAACCGGGACAACGATCTATGGCTACACCTTC
j_call: TRBJ1-2; v_call: TRBV27; clone_size: .; d_call: .; cdr3_aa: CASSQGGGYTF; cdr3_nt: TGTGCCAGCAGCCAGGGTGGAGGCTACACCTTC
j_call: TRBJ2-2; v_call: TRBV27; clone_size: .; d_call: TRBD2; cdr3_aa: CASSLSGEGTGELFF; cdr3_nt: TGTGCCAGCAGTTTAAGTGGGGAGGGCACCGGGGAGCTGTTTTTT
j_call: TRBJ1-1; v_call: TRBV28; clone_size: .; d_call: TRBD1; cdr3_aa: CASRGQGGGFTEAFF; cdr3_nt: TGTGCCAGCAGAGGACAGGGAGGGGGGTTTACTGAAGCTTTCTTT
j_call: TRBJ2-5; v_call: TRBV4-1; clone_size: .; d_call: .; cdr3_aa: CASTPSGTSSETQYF; cdr3_nt: TGCGCCAGTACCCCTTCGGGAACATCATCGGAGACCCAGTACTTC
j_call: TRBJ1-4; v_call: TRBV5-5; clone_size: once; d_call: .; cdr3_aa: CASSSGVDEKLFF; cdr3_nt: TGTGCCAGCAGCTCGGGAGTCGACGAAAAACTGTTTTTT
j_call: TRBJ2-7; v_call: TRBV19; clone_size: .; d_call: TRBD1; cdr3_aa: CASSIRDSSYEQYF; cdr3_nt: TGTGCCAGTAGTATCCGGGACAGCTCCTACGAGCAGTACTTC
j_call: TRBJ2-7; v_call: TRBV4-1; clone_size: .; d_call: TRBD1; cdr3_aa: CASSQGTGEQYF; cdr3_nt: TGCGCCAGCAGCCAAGGGACAGGGGAGCAGTACTTC
j_call: TRBJ1-2; v_call: TRBV6-6; clone_size: few; d_call: TRBD1; cdr3_aa: CASSYSSRDRGGYTF; cdr3_nt: TGTGCCAGCAGTTACTCGAGTCGGGACAGGGGTGGCTACACCTTC
j_call: TRBJ2-7; v_call: TRBV2; clone_size: .; d_call: .; cdr3_aa: CASSEVPGLDEQYF; cdr3_nt: TGTGCCAGCAGTGAAGTTCCAGGCCTGGACGAGCAGTACTTC
j_call: TRBJ1-5; v_call: TRBV27; clone_size: .; d_call: TRBD1; cdr3_aa: CASGTGTVKGSNQPQHF; cdr3_nt: TGTGCCAGCGGTACCGGGACAGTTAAAGGTAGCAATCAGCCCCAGCATTTT
j_call: TRBJ2-7; v_call: TRBV23-1; clone_size: .; d_call: TRBD1; cdr3_aa: CASSQSNFGTGTYEQYF; cdr3_nt: TGCGCCAGCAGTCAATCGAACTTCGGGACAGGCACCTACGAGCAGTACTTC
j_call: TRBJ2-5; v_call: TRBV6-5; clone_size: few; d_call: .; cdr3_aa: CASSSGLQLQETQYF; cdr3_nt: TGTGCCAGCAGCTCGGGTCTCCAGCTTCAGGAGACCCAGTACTTC
j_call: TRBJ2-7; v_call: TRBV7-9; clone_size: .; d_call: .; cdr3_aa: CASSLQGTGNEQYF; cdr3_nt: TGTGCCAGCAGCTTACAGGGGACGGGCAACGAGCAGTACTTC
j_call: TRBJ1-2; v_call: TRBV7-9; clone_size: .; d_call: .; cdr3_aa: CASGNTGYTF; cdr3_nt: TGTGCCAGCGGCAATACGGGCTACACCTTC
j_call: TRBJ2-1; v_call: TRBV27; clone_size: once; d_call: TRBD2; cdr3_aa: CASSLLQAGEQFF; cdr3_nt: TGTGCCAGCAGTTTACTGCAAGCGGGGGAGCAGTTCTTC
j_call: TRBJ1-1; v_call: TRBV7-6; clone_size: once; d_call: TRBD1; cdr3_aa: CASSFPPGQGRMNTEAFF; cdr3_nt: TGTGCCAGCAGCTTTCCACCGGGACAGGGGCGTATGAACACTGAAGCTTTCTTT
j_call: TRBJ2-7; v_call: TRBV7-9; clone_size: .; d_call: TRBD2; cdr3_aa: CASRSLMGDYYEQYF; cdr3_nt: TGTGCCAGCAGATCATTGATGGGGGACTACTACGAGCAGTACTTC